This is a list of T cell receptor beta chains from one sample in a study of shared clonotypes between healthy human individuals. Assay: immunoSEQ multiplex PCR; the TCRdb copy retains only in-frame clones and omits some. This sample has about 2.2 million clones; just under 95% occur once, and the top ten carry more than 1.5%. The sequencing input was naive CD8+ T cells from PBMCs. These receptors originate from a man younger than 35 in good health. Some clones in this sample may be carry-over from other donors' samples. Each CDR3 is given with its conserved first and last residue. A D gene is named only where the DNA matches it firmly. Not all rows give a size; the values are once, few, many and, for expanded clones, a class.

once	TRBV11-2	TRBD2	TRBJ2-1	CASSRPGVSGNEQFF	TGTGCCAGCAGCCGCCCGGGGGTTAGCGGGAATGAGCAGTTCTTC
few	TRBV10-1	-	TRBJ2-2	CASILSGPNTGELFF	TGCGCCAGCATACTTAGCGGCCCGAACACCGGGGAGCTGTTTTTT
-	TRBV18	TRBD2	TRBJ2-3	CASSTSGTDTQYF	TGTGCCAGCTCCACTAGCGGCACAGATACGCAGTATTTT
-	TRBV12-5	-	TRBJ2-3	CASASGVFTDTQYF	TGTGCTAGTGCCTCAGGGGTCTTCACAGATACGCAGTATTTT
few	TRBV11-2	-	TRBJ1-5	CASSLGPGNQPQHF	TGTGCCAGCAGCTTAGGACCGGGCAATCAGCCCCAGCATTTT
once	TRBV7-9	-	TRBJ2-5	CASSWDHDTSLETQYF	TGTGCCAGCAGCTGGGACCACGATACTAGTTTAGAGACCCAGTACTTC
-	TRBV7-2	-	TRBJ1-1	CASSLYGHKLAFF	TGTGCCAGCAGCTTGTATGGTCACAAGCTTGCTTTCTTT
once	TRBV6-5	-	TRBJ1-1	CASSYSLLTEAFF	TGTGCCAGCAGTTACTCCCTGCTCACTGAAGCTTTCTTT
-	TRBV7-2	TRBD2	TRBJ2-1	CASSLGPGTSEDNEQFF	TGTGCCAGCAGCTTAGGGCCAGGGACTAGCGAAGACAATGAGCAGTTCTTC
-	TRBV15	-	TRBJ2-1	CATSLGLSSYNEQFF	TGTGCCACCAGCTTGGGTCTTAGCTCCTACAATGAGCAGTTCTTC
-	TRBV27	-	TRBJ2-2	CASRLRSRAGELFF	TGTGCCAGCAGGCTACGGTCTAGGGCCGGGGAGCTGTTTTTT
-	TRBV13	TRBD2	TRBJ2-7	CASSATSGISYEQYF	TGTGCCAGCAGTGCGACTAGCGGGATTAGCTACGAGCAGTACTTC
-	TRBV5-6	TRBD2	TRBJ2-7	CASSTSGREGEQYF	TGTGCCAGCAGCACCTCCGGCAGGGAGGGGGAGCAGTACTTC
-	TRBV11-2	-	TRBJ2-2	CASSFLPGELFF	TGTGCCAGCAGCTTCTTGCCCGGGGAGCTGTTTTTT
-	TRBV19	TRBD1	TRBJ2-7	CASSHDRDRVHEQYF	TGTGCCAGTAGTCACGACCGGGACAGGGTCCACGAGCAGTACTTC
-	TRBV6-5	-	TRBJ2-2	CASSYSVLGELFF	TGTGCCAGCAGTTATAGTGTTCTCGGGGAGCTGTTTTTT
-	TRBV27	-	TRBJ2-1	CASSLGSGSALSYNEQFF	TGTGCCAGCAGTTTAGGTAGCGGATCTGCCCTCTCCTACAATGAGCAGTTCTTC
-	TRBV6-5	-	TRBJ1-5	CASSYSGPGGNQPQHF	TGTGCCAGCAGTTACTCAGGGCCGGGGGGCAATCAGCCCCAGCATTTT
-	TRBV27	-	TRBJ2-3	CASSLSIRDLGDTQYF	TGTGCCAGCAGTTTATCAATTCGGGACTTGGGGGATACGCAGTATTTT
-	TRBV27	-	TRBJ1-1	CASSFGTTNTEAFF	TGTGCCAGCAGTTTCGGTACGACGAACACTGAAGCTTTCTTT
-	TRBV9	TRBD2	TRBJ2-3	CASSVETSGSYTQYF	TGTGCCAGCAGCGTAGAGACTAGCGGGAGCTATACGCAGTATTTT
once	TRBV5-6	-	TRBJ2-7	CASSPPSSYEQYF	TGTGCCAGCAGCCCACCCTCCTCCTACGAGCAGTACTTC
once	TRBV4-2	TRBD2	TRBJ2-3	CASSQDEFVTSGTDTQYF	TGTGCCAGCAGCCAAGATGAGTTCGTGACTAGCGGGACAGATACGCAGTATTTT
-	TRBV7-3	TRBD2	TRBJ2-5	CASSEGLAGGQTQYF	TGTGCCAGCAGCGAAGGACTAGCGGGAGGACAGACCCAGTACTTC
-	TRBV27	-	TRBJ2-7	CASSTLRDLGNYEQYF	TGTGCCAGCAGTACCCTACGGGATTTGGGAAACTACGAGCAGTACTTC
-	TRBV7-2	-	TRBJ2-7	CASTERPHYEQYF	TGTGCCAGCACCGAAAGGCCCCACTACGAGCAGTACTTC
once	TRBV9	TRBD2	TRBJ2-3	CASSVPGRGADTQYF	TGTGCCAGCAGCGTACCAGGGAGGGGCGCAGATACGCAGTATTTT
-	TRBV28	-	TRBJ2-7	CASSLRSKSSYEQYF	TGTGCCAGCAGTTTAAGGTCGAAGAGCAGCTACGAGCAGTACTTC
-	TRBV7-9	-	TRBJ2-7	CASSTRDSPIPYEQYF	TGTGCCAGCAGCACACGAGACTCTCCCATCCCCTACGAGCAGTACTTC
-	TRBV4-1	-	TRBJ2-7	CASSQDYSAAYEQYF	TGCGCCAGCAGCCAAGACTACAGTGCAGCCTACGAGCAGTACTTC
-	TRBV30	-	TRBJ2-1	CAWSVFAAAYNEQFF	TGTGCCTGGAGTGTATTTGCGGCCGCCTACAATGAGCAGTTCTTC
-	TRBV6-1	-	TRBJ1-2	CASSSRIEGYTF	TGTGCCAGCAGTTCACGGATAGAGGGCTACACCTTC
-	TRBV7-9	TRBD1	TRBJ2-7	CASSRGTAYEQYF	TGTGCCAGCAGCCGAGGGACAGCCTACGAGCAGTACTTC
-	TRBV7-9	TRBD1	TRBJ2-5	CASSLRTGRQETQYF	TGTGCCAGCAGCCTCCGGACAGGGCGCCAAGAGACCCAGTACTTC
-	TRBV7-9	TRBD1	TRBJ1-1	CASSFTTGEDTEAFF	TGTGCCAGCAGCTTTACGACAGGGGAGGACACTGAAGCTTTCTTT